Each of the 12 T cell receptor beta chains below was sequenced from the same sample in a study of blood T cells in healthy people across ages. With a J-beta primer mix and a sample-barcoded 5' primer, a second PCR ran about 7 to 12 cycles. One entry per CDR3 protein, called by TCRdb with MiXCR from the 5' RACE reads. The sample carries about 1.5 million distinct CDR3 sequences, about 43% recorded once. The sample taken for sequencing was blood. The receptors come from a young woman in good health.

The rearrangement joins TRBV5-1 to TRBJ2-3; D gene ambiguous. This CDR3 comprises 14 residues. Germline V gene lookup returns CDR1 SGHRS and CDR2 YFSETQ. Trimming took off 0 bases at V and 6 bases at J, with 11 bases between the two ends. The CDR3 DNA follows: TGCGCCAGCAGCTTGGGAGACCCAGGCGATACGCAGTATTTT. Its translation: CASSLGDPGDTQYF.

The count of this clonotype is one. A much bigger clone sits one base away, suggesting this may be a read error. The chain employs TRBV28 and TRBJ2-4; D gene unclear. The J call may be incorrect, as the DNA end agrees better with TRBJ2-7. Looked up from germline, CDR1 is MDHEN and CDR2 is SYDVKM. The CDR3 is 16 amino acids. The chain's CDR3 is CASSFHPGLLNDEQYF. In nucleotides, the CDR3 is TGTGCCAGCAGTTTTCACCCAGGCCTGTTAAACGACGAGCAGTACTTC.

This clonotype occurred a few times. V is TRBV14 and J is TRBJ2-7; no clear D. This CDR3 spans 11 amino acids. Between the trimmed V and J ends, which lost 4 bases and 6 bases, there was a span of 7 bases. CDR1 and CDR2 from the germline V gene are SGHDN and FVKESK. CDR3 in amino acids: CASSPSSEQYF. CDR3 in DNA: TGTGCCAGCAGCCCATCAAGCGAGCAGTACTTC.

This clonotype was seen only a few times. The V and J genes are TRBV6-6 and TRBJ2-1; 7 bases are a match to TRBD1. This CDR3 has 16 amino acids. CDR1 is MNHNY and CDR2 is SVGAGI in the germline V gene (reference sequence). The V segment lost 0 bases and the J segment 8 bases; nucleotides outside the gene matches: 10. CDR3 bases: TGTGCCAGCAGTTACTCGACAGGGACAGAGGCGCATGAGCAGTTCTTC. Translating gives CASSYSTGTEAHEQFF.

The chain couples TRBV20-1 to TRBJ2-7; D could derive from TRBD1 or TRBD2 (5 bases each). The germline V and J ends were trimmed by 3 bases and 3 bases, with 12 bases remaining between them. Germline CDR1 DFQATT, CDR2 SNEGSKA (reference sequence). This CDR3 has 13 residues. The CDR3 sequence is CSASRGDDYEQYF. CDR3 bases: TGCAGTGCTAGCCGTGGGGACGACTACGAGCAGTACTTC.

This clonotype was seen only a few times. The chain is built from TRBV20-1 and TRBJ2-7; 8 bases align to TRBD2. The DNA end is a closer match to TRBJ2-5, so the J assignment may be wrong. The CDR3 sequence is 14 residues long. Germline V gene sequence: CDR1 DFQATT, CDR2 SNEGSKA (reference sequence). In DNA form, the CDR3 reads TGCAGTGCTAGTCCGAGCGGGAGTGGTGAGACCCAGTACTTC. Translating it yields CSASPSGSGETQYF.

This clonotype has just a few counts. The genes are TRBV29-1 and TRBJ2-5; 12 nucleotides line up with TRBD2. The V gene end was trimmed by 5 bases and the J gene end by 2 bases; junction bases not matched to a gene: 15. Germline V lookup: CDR1 SQVTM, CDR2 ANQGSEA. The CDR3 consists of 18 residues. CDR3 nucleotide sequence: TGCAGCGTTAATTCCGGGACTAGCGGGCAGATCTTGCAAGAGACCCAGTACTTC. Its protein is CSVNSGTSGQILQETQYF.

This clonotype was picked up a small number of times. The rearrangement uses TRBV20-1 and TRBJ2-1, with 8 bases fitting TRBD2. With 1 base clipped from V and 10 bases from J, the junction kept 6 bases outside the gene matches. The CDR3 spans 13 residues. CDR1 is DFQATT, CDR2 SNEGSKA, per germline (reference sequence). The CDR3 DNA sequence: TGCAGTGCTAGAGGAGGCGGGGGGAGGGAGCAGTTCTTC. Its protein product is CSARGGGGREQFF.

V gene TRBV12-3 or TRBV12-4 combines with J gene TRBJ2-7, with 10 positions matching TRBD2. TRBJ2-5 matches the DNA end more closely, so the J call is doubtful. The CDR3 runs to 16 residues. CDR3 sequence: CASSLAKRGGRETQYF. The CDR3 DNA follows: TGTGCCAGCAGTTTAGCGAAGCGGGGGGGCCGGGAGACCCAGTACTTC.

In its sample, this clonotype was seen a few times. The genes are TRBV5-1 and TRBJ2-6, with D perhaps assigned TRBD1 or TRBD2 (5 bases each). V dropped 4 bases and J dropped 1 base, with 15 bases sitting between them. This CDR3 region has 17 residues. Germline V gene lookup returns CDR1 SGHRS and CDR2 YFSETQ. CDR3: CASSPPGPLSGANVLTF. Here the CDR3 DNA reads TGCGCCAGCAGCCCTCCGGGACCCCTATCTGGGGCCAACGTCCTGACTTTC. Based on the CDR3 plus reference TRBV5-1 and TRBJ2-6, the full variable domain is KAGVTQTPRYLIKTRGQQVTLSCSPISGHRSVSWYQQTPGQGLQFLFEYFSETQRNKGNFPGRFSGRQFSNSRSEMNVSTLELGDSALYLCASSPPGPLSGANVLTFGAGSRLTVL.

This clonotype was recorded a few times. This chain connects TRBV12-3 or TRBV12-4 to TRBJ1-2, with a possible D match to TRBD1 (6 bases). Trimming removed 7 bases at V and 4 bases at J, with 19 bases between. There are 15 residues in the CDR3. The CDR3 reads CASTSNGGGVYGYTF. The CDR3 DNA reads TGTGCCAGCACCTCGAATGGCGGGGGCGTCTATGGCTACACCTTC.

This chain joins TRBV4-2 and TRBJ1-4; D is undetermined. The germline CDR1 and CDR2 sequences are LGHNA and YNFKEQ. This CDR3 has 14 amino acids. V shed 0 bases and J shed 8 bases, with 10 bases lying between them. CDR3 nucleotides: TGTGCCAGCAGCCAAGACTCAATTTCGGAAAAACTGTTTTTT. Translation gives CASSQDSISEKLFF.